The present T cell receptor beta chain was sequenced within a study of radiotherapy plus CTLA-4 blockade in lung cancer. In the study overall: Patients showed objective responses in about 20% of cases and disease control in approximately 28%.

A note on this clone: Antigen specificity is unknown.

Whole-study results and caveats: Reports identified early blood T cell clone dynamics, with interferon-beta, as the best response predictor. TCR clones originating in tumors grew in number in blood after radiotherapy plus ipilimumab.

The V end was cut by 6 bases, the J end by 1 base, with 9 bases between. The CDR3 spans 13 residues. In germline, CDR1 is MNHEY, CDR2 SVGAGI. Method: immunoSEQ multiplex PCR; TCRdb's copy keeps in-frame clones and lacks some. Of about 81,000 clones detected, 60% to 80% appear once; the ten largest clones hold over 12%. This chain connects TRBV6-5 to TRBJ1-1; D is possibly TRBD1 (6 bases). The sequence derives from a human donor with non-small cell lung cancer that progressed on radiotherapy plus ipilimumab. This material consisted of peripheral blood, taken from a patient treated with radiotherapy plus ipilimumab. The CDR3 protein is CASREQGNTEAFF. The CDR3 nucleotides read TGTGCCAGCAGGGAACAGGGGAACACTGAAGCTTTCTTT.